The next 22 T cell receptor beta chains were all read from a single sample in a study of human T cells and chemical hapten exposure. TCRdb fed the RACE reads into MiXCR, producing one record per CDR3 protein. The sample has over 45,000 distinct CDR3 sequences; 4.3% are singletons. Time point given: healthy volunteer bleed at 2 weeks. Total RNA was isolated from unfractionated whole blood. The sequencing sample was made of whole blood. All receptors derive from a female donor in good health. Some clones in this sample may be carry-over from other donors' samples.

This clonotype was detected ten times or more. CDR3 DNA: TGTGCCAGCAGTGAATCTCAGGGCGGGGGCAAGCGGGGGCCCACAGATACGCAGTATTTT. It yields the protein CASSESQGGGKRGPTDTQYF. The V and J genes are TRBV25-1 and TRBJ2-3, with 8 bases that match TRBD2. Germline V gives CDR1 MGHDK, CDR2 SYGVNS. The V and J ends lost 1 base and 2 bases, in that order; junction bases with no gene match: 17. The CDR3 spans 20 residues. Supplemented by reference TRBV25-1 and TRBJ2-3, the full variable domain reads EADIYQTPRYLVIGTGKKITLECSQTMGHDKMYWYQQDPGMELHLIHYSYGVNSTEKGDLSSESTVSRIRTEHFPLTLESARPSHTSQYLCASSESQGGGKRGPTDTQYFGPGTRLTVL.

This clonotype came up a few times. The chain is built from TRBV7-2 and TRBJ1-2; D might be TRBD1 (5 bases). This CDR3 contains 15 residues. CDR1 is SGHTA and CDR2 is FQGNSA in the germline V gene. V was shortened by 1 base and J by 3 bases, with 12 bases between the two germline ends. The CDR3 coding sequence is TGTGCCAGCAGCTTAGGCGGGGACGGATACTATGGCTACACCTTC. This encodes CASSLGGDGYYGYTF.

This clonotype was counted ten times or more. This CDR3 reads CASSFATAHTEAFF. The CDR3 DNA follows: TGTGCCAGCAGTTTTGCAACAGCTCACACTGAAGCTTTCTTT. The V gene is TRBV12-3 or TRBV12-4, the J gene TRBJ1-1; D not resolved. The CDR3 sequence is 14 residues long. V shed 3 bases and J shed 3 bases, with 11 bases lying between them.

This clonotype was observed many times. V is TRBV29-1 and J is TRBJ2-3; unclear D gene. The CDR3 totals 12 residues. Per the germline V gene, CDR1 is SQVTM and CDR2 is ANQGSEA. Between the trimmed V and J ends, which lost 4 bases and 6 bases, there was a span of 11 bases. The chain's CDR3 is CSVGRTGDTQYF. CDR3 DNA sequence: TGCAGCGTTGGGCGAACTGGGGATACGCAGTATTTT.

The sample holds many counts of this clonotype. This chain uses TRBV7-3 with TRBJ1-2; TRBD1 might be the D (5 bases). This CDR3 comprises 13 residues. Deletions cut 3 bases from V and 4 bases from J, with 9 bases between. Germline V gene data show CDR1 as SGHTA and CDR2 as FQGTGA. CDR3 bases: TGTGCCAGCAGCTTCCAGGGTAGCTATGGCTACACCTTC. Translation: CASSFQGSYGYTF.

This clonotype was recorded at least ten times. The J gene is TRBJ2-2, the V gene TRBV12-3 or TRBV12-4; D unclear. CDR3 size: 11 residues. V was trimmed by 6 bases and J by 5 bases, leaving 4 bases between them. CDR3 nucleotides: TGTGCCAGCAGCTTTACCGGGGAGCTGTTTTTT. Its protein product is CASSFTGELFF.

This clonotype was found many times. The V and J genes are TRBV12-3 or TRBV12-4 and TRBJ1-1; D uncertain. CDR3 length: 14 amino acids. Trimming took 1 base from V and 0 from J, leaving 6 bases between them. CDR3 DNA: TGTGCCAGCAGTTTAGAAAACATGAACACTGAAGCTTTCTTT. The encoded protein is CASSLENMNTEAFF.

On this clonotype itself: This may arise from a read error, as a much more abundant clone is one base away. This chain joins TRBV9 and TRBJ1-5, with unresolved D. The germline V gene has CDR1 SGDLS and CDR2 YYNGEE. The CDR3 runs 17 residues. The CDR3 DNA follows: TGTGCCAGCAGCGTAAGCCCAGGACCCCCCCCTGATCAGCCCCGGCATTTT. Translating it yields CASSVSPGPPPDQPRHF.

This clonotype was seen more than once but under ten times. The gene calls are TRBV7-3 and TRBJ2-5, with D maybe TRBD2 (5 bases). With 4 bases removed from V and 5 bases from J, the gap between germline ends came to 8 bases. Germline V gene lookup returns CDR1 SGHTA and CDR2 FQGTGA. The CDR3 runs 12 residues. CDR3 DNA: TGTGCCAGCAGCTACCCGGGGGAGACCCAGTACTTC. Translating it yields CASSYPGETQYF.

This clonotype showed up many times. The chain has TRBV6-2 or TRBV6-3 and TRBJ1-5, with TRBD1 matching 8 bases. Germline V CDR1 and CDR2: MNHEY, SVGEGT. The ends lost 6 bases at V and 0 bases at J; junction bases unmatched: 16. This CDR3 is 19 amino acids long. The CDR3 here is CASSRISTGVLYSNQPQHF. DNA of the CDR3: TGTGCCAGCAGCCGTATATCGACAGGGGTGTTATATAGCAATCAGCCCCAGCATTTT.

This clonotype was recorded many times. The rearrangement links TRBV24-1 to TRBJ2-3, with TRBD1 matching 8 bases. There are 15 residues in the CDR3. Germline V gives CDR1 KGHDR, CDR2 SFDVKD. Trimming took 10 bases from V and 2 from J; bases not matched to a gene: 10. The CDR3 region has the DNA TGTGCCACGTCTCGTGGACAGGGCCTCACAGATACGCAGTATTTT. Protein sequence: CATSRGQGLTDTQYF.

This clonotype appeared many times. The V call is TRBV5-6, the J call TRBJ2-5; TRBD2 might be the D (5 bases). V lost 3 bases and J 7 bases, leaving 7 bases between the germline ends. CDR1 and CDR2 (germline): SGHDT, YYEEEE. This CDR3 has 11 residues. The CDR3 reads CASSSAGTQYF. The CDR3 DNA is TGTGCCAGCAGCTCGGCGGGGACCCAGTACTTC.

This clonotype was recorded a few times. The V gene is TRBV7-8, the J gene TRBJ2-5; D is unresolved. V was trimmed by 5 bases and J by 2 bases, leaving 9 bases between them. The CDR3 runs 13 residues. Germline lookup yields CDR1 SGHVS and CDR2 FQNEAQ. The CDR3 spells CASSLTWQETQYF. CDR3 coding DNA: TGTGCCAGCAGCCTGACTTGGCAAGAGACCCAGTACTTC.

Of note for this clonotype: Sequence at one end of the junction differs from germline and may be a read error. The chain couples TRBV7-7 to TRBJ2-1, with TRBD2 as a possible D gene (6 bases). CDR1 SSHAT and CDR2 FNYEAQ come from the germline V gene (reference sequence). This CDR3 contains 16 residues. For the CDR3, the DNA is TGTGCTAGCAGCCTGGGTCCCGGGACTGGCTACAATGAGCAGTTCTTC. Its protein is CASSLGPGTGYNEQFF.

The sample holds many counts of this clonotype. V and J are TRBV7-9 and TRBJ2-7; no clear D. The CDR3 length is 13 residues. The V gene lost 5 bases and the J gene lost 5 bases, with 13 bases spanning the gap. Germline-derived CDR1 and CDR2 are SEHNR and FQNEAQ (reference sequence). The CDR3 nucleotides read TGTGCCAGCAGCCCGCGACCGGGCCACGAGCAGTACTTC. Its translation is CASSPRPGHEQYF.

This clonotype was counted many times. The chain combines TRBV12-3 or TRBV12-4 with TRBJ1-5; 9 bases align to TRBD1. This CDR3 has 13 amino acids. With V trimmed by 8 bases and J by 7 bases, 6 bases remained unmatched. CDR3 in amino acids: CASGDRGEQPQHF. The CDR3 DNA is TGTGCCAGCGGAGACAGGGGGGAGCAGCCCCAGCATTTT.

This clonotype has ten or more counts. The genes are TRBV5-1 and TRBJ1-1; unclear D gene. In germline, CDR1 is SGHRS, CDR2 YFSETQ. The germline V and J ends were trimmed by 0 bases and 7 bases, with 10 bases remaining between them. The CDR3 contains 13 residues. The CDR3, as DNA: TGCGCCAGCAGCTTGGCCCAGCCCGTTGAAGCTTTCTTT. Encoded protein: CASSLAQPVEAFF.

This chain links TRBV28 with TRBJ2-5; D is perhaps TRBD1 (6 bases). Germline V gene lookup returns CDR1 MDHEN and CDR2 SYDVKM. The V gene lost 8 bases and the J gene lost 5 bases, with 18 bases spanning the gap. CDR3 length equals 14 residues. This chain's CDR3 is CASHAGDKDETQYF. CDR3 bases: TGTGCCAGCCACGCCGGGGACAAGGATGAGACCCAGTACTTC.

This clonotype has ten or more counts. This chain connects TRBV6-6 to TRBJ1-6, with D unclear. The CDR3 covers 15 residues. V lost 10 bases to trimming and J lost 3 bases, with 16 bases between them. Per the germline V gene, CDR1 is MNHNY and CDR2 is SVGAGI (reference sequence). CDR3 bases: TGTGCCACCGCATTATCTCCGGACTATAATTCACCCCTCCACTTT. As protein: CATALSPDYNSPLHF.

Many counts were recorded for this clonotype. The rearrangement joins TRBV2 to TRBJ1-2; TRBD1 aligns across 8 bases. The CDR3 is 16 residues long. The germline V gene encodes CDR1 SNHLY and CDR2 FYNNEI. J lost 5 bases, V lost 1 base, and 9 bases had no gene match. The CDR3 DNA sequence: TGTGCCAGCAGTGAAGGGACAGGGATATTCTCTTATGGCTACACCTTC. It is translated as CASSEGTGIFSYGYTF.

This clonotype was detected only a few times. The V and J genes are TRBV11-2 and TRBJ1-5, with TRBD1 matching 7 bases. The germline V gene has CDR1 SGHAT and CDR2 FQNNGV. With 0 bases clipped from V and 3 bases from J, the junction kept 11 bases outside the gene matches. This CDR3 contains 18 residues. Here the CDR3 reads CASSLDRTGGGINQPQHF. The DNA for the CDR3 is TGTGCCAGCAGCTTAGATCGGACAGGCGGCGGAATCAATCAGCCCCAGCATTTT.

Worth noting for this clonotype: A much more abundant neighbour one base away suggests this may be a read error. The chain has TRBV6-1 and TRBJ1-1, with D tentatively TRBD1 (5 bases). This CDR3 has 15 amino acids. Germline CDR1 reads MNHNS; CDR2 reads SASEGT. The CDR3 DNA reads TGTGCCAGCAGTGATGTCAGAGGCTGGGGCGCTGAAACTTTCTTT. This translates into CASSDVRGWGAETFF.